Presented here are 14 T cell receptor beta chains from one specimen sequenced in a study of T cells in women clearing cervical HPV infection (dated by TCRdb to the late 2010s). The library was produced with the immunoSEQ multiplex PCR assay. TCRdb's version of the immuneACCESS table is confined to in-frame rearrangements and falls short of the full clone set. An unresolved V gene accounts for under half of the shortfall where checked; the remainder is of unknown origin. This sample's listing comprises tens of thousands of clones. The top ten clones comprise under 8.5% of the sample. The specimen was blood buffy coat. These receptors were obtained from a woman between 18 and 69 years old with a cervical HPV16 infection that either progressed to CIN3+ or cleared (not recorded which).

CDR3 DNA, as far as it was read: TGCAGTGCTATGTTCGGCAGGGGAAGACAAGAGACC. Translated: CSAMFGRGRQET. In full, the CDR3 is CSAMFGRGRQETQYF. The rearrangement links TRBV20-1 to TRBJ2-5; tentatively, D is TRBD1 (6 bases). The read gets to within 3 residues of the CDR3 end, and the germline J gene fills in the rest. V was cut by 4 bases and J by 2 bases, with 17 bases left in between. CDR1 and CDR2 (germline): DFQATT, SNEGSKA (reference sequence). The CDR3 extends over 15 amino acids.

Points on this clone: The observed sequence ends 3 residues before the CDR3 terminus, with the missing tail filled in from the germline J gene. The V gene is TRBV28, the J gene TRBJ1-1; 11 positions agree with TRBD1. Germline V gene lookup returns CDR1 MDHEN and CDR2 SYDVKM. CDR3 length equals 14 residues. CDR3 DNA, as far as it was read: TGTGCCAGCAGTTTAAGTGGACAGGGGGCGCGA. Protein product: CASSLSGQGAR. The CDR3, in full, reads CASSLSGQGARAFF.

Remarks on this clone: The CDR3 is cut off 3 residues early in the read; its end comes from the germline J gene. V is TRBV10-3 and J is TRBJ1-2; 7 bases agree with TRBD1. The CDR3 loop spans 13 amino acids. Germline CDR1 and CDR2: ENHRY and SYGVKD. The DNA read from the CDR3 is TGTGCCATCAGCCCGACAGGGACGGGGGGC. It codes for CAISPTGTGG. In full, the CDR3 reads CAISPTGTGGYTF.

Concerning this clone itself: The missing CDR3 end, 3 residues past where the read stops, is filled in from the germline J gene. This chain joins TRBV19 and TRBJ2-1; the D is unclear. This CDR3 region has 14 residues. Germline assignment: CDR1 LNHDA and CDR2 SQIVND (reference sequence). Trimming removed 7 bases from V and 5 bases from J, with 15 bases in between. CDR3 region: CASTSPHIHNEQFF. The sequenced part of the CDR3 DNA is TGTGCCAGTACCTCGCCTCACATACACAATGAG.

For this clone: The read terminates 3 residues before the CDR3 end, so the remaining end is supplied by the germline J gene. The rearrangement uses TRBV5-1 and TRBJ1-1, with 7 positions matching TRBD1. This CDR3 spans 19 amino acids. Trimming took 4 bases from V and 2 from J; bases not matched to a gene: 20. Germline-derived CDR1 and CDR2 are SGHRS and YFSETQ. CDR3 bases read: TGCGCCAGCAGCCAGAGTGGAGCCCTACAGGGGCGCCAAAACACTGAA. Amino acid sequence: CASSQSGALQGRQNTE. The CDR3, in full, reads CASSQSGALQGRQNTEAFF.

Worth noting for this clone: The CDR3 end lies 3 residues beyond the end of the read and is filled in from the germline J gene. The chain couples TRBV5-1 to TRBJ2-1; the match to TRBD1 covers 7 bases. Germline V CDR1 and CDR2: SGHRS, YFSETQ. Trimming removed 5 bases from V and 0 bases from J; junction bases left unmatched: 11. CDR3 size: 17 residues. The CDR3 sequence: CASRGTAHSSSYNEQFF. CDR3 DNA, as far as it was read: TGCGCCAGCAGGGGGACAGCCCACTCGAGCTCCTACAATGAG.

Concerning this clone itself: Sequencing ends 3 residues short of the CDR3 end; the germline J gene provides the rest. The chain links TRBV9 to TRBJ2-5; 12 positions agree with TRBD2. The germline gives CDR1 SGDLS, CDR2 YYNGEE. Trimming at V came to 0 bases and at J to 5 bases, leaving 11 bases not matched to a gene. This CDR3 contains 18 residues. The part of the CDR3 DNA that was read is TGTGCCAGCAGCGTAGGCGCTAGCGGGGGGGCTCTGTCCGAGACC. This gives the protein CASSVGASGGALSET. The whole CDR3 protein is CASSVGASGGALSETQYF.

As to this clone: The CDR3 goes on 3 residues after the read ends, and that part is filled in from the germline J gene. The chain uses TRBV5-1 and TRBJ2-4, with no clear D. Per the germline V gene, CDR1 is SGHRS and CDR2 is YFSETQ. The CDR3 covers 16 residues. Trimming removed 3 bases from V and 0 bases from J, with 13 bases in between. Here the CDR3 reads CASSSALEIAKNIQYF. The covered CDR3 bases are TGCGCCAGCAGCTCCGCGCTAGAAATAGCCAAAAACATT. The full variable domain, in which reference TRBV5-1 and TRBJ2-4 provide the parts outside the CDR3, is KAGVTQTPRYLIKTRGQQVTLSCSPISGHRSVSWYQQTPGQGLQFLFEYFSETQRNKGNFPGRFSGRQFSNSRSEMNVSTLELGDSALYLCASSSALEIAKNIQYFGAGTRLSVL.

The covered CDR3 bases are TGTGCCAGCACCGGGACTATCTCCGGGGAG. It encodes CASTGTISGE. The CDR3 as a whole reads CASTGTISGELFF. V gene TRBV19 combines with J gene TRBJ2-2; 7 bases align to TRBD2. Read sequence stops 3 residues before the CDR3 end, and the germline J gene provides the missing end. Germline CDR1 is LNHDA and CDR2 is SQIVND (reference sequence). The junction had 7 bases not matched to a gene; V was cut back by 9 bases and J by 6 bases. The CDR3 runs to 13 residues.

About this clone: The read ends 3 residues early relative to the CDR3; the germline J gene fills the gap. The chain links TRBV5-5 to TRBJ1-6; the D gene is possibly TRBD1 (5 bases). The V and J ends lost 3 bases and 5 bases respectively, with 12 bases between them. CDR1 and CDR2 from the germline V gene are SGHKS and YYEKEE (reference sequence). The CDR3 is made up of 15 amino acids. CDR3 DNA, as far as it was read: TGTGCCAGCAGCTCTCAAACAGGACATAATTCACCC. Translating gives CASSSQTGHNSP. The whole CDR3 reads CASSSQTGHNSPLHF.

As regards this clone: The CDR3 end lies 3 residues beyond the end of the read and is filled in from the germline J gene. The V call is TRBV2, the J call TRBJ2-3, with 8 bases matching TRBD1. Germline V lookup: CDR1 SNHLY, CDR2 FYNNEI. CDR3 length: 15 amino acids. Trimming cost V 6 bases and J 0 bases; bases outside gene matches: 5. CDR3 bases read: TGTGCCAGCAGGAAGGGACAGGCTAGCACAGATACG. Its protein product is CASRKGQASTDT. The CDR3 as a whole reads CASRKGQASTDTQYF.

The part of the CDR3 DNA that was read is TGCGCCAGCAGCAACGGACAGGGGGAATATGGC. It specifies CASSNGQGEYG. The CDR3, in full, reads CASSNGQGEYGYTF. The V and J genes are TRBV5-1 and TRBJ1-2; TRBD1 aligns across 10 bases. Coverage ceases 3 residues before the CDR3 finishes, and the germline J gene fills in the end. Germline V gene lookup returns CDR1 SGHRS and CDR2 YFSETQ. This CDR3 is 14 amino acids long. The J segment lost 5 bases and the V segment lost 4 bases, leaving 5 bases of the junction unmatched. The full variable domain, with the rest looked up from reference TRBV5-1 and TRBJ1-2, is KAGVTQTPRYLIKTRGQQVTLSCSPISGHRSVSWYQQTPGQGLQFLFEYFSETQRNKGNFPGRFSGRQFSNSRSEMNVSTLELGDSALYLCASSNGQGEYGYTFGSGTRLTVV.

To note about this clone: The CDR3 extends 3 residues past the end of the read, so its final part is completed from the germline J gene. This chain connects TRBV7-3 to TRBJ2-3, with a possible D match to TRBD2 (5 bases). In germline, CDR1 is SGHTA, CDR2 FQGTGA. V dropped 5 bases and J dropped 5 bases, with 11 bases sitting between them. The CDR3 runs 13 residues. The DNA read from the CDR3 is TGTGCCAGCAGCCCCCCCCGGGGAGATACG. It encodes CASSPPRGDT. The CDR3 in full is CASSPPRGDTQYF.

Of note for this clone: The read halts 3 residues ahead of the CDR3 end, with the missing end drawn from the germline J gene. The J gene is TRBJ1-2, the V gene TRBV11-2; no clear D. The germline V and J ends were trimmed by 2 bases and 3 bases, with 7 bases remaining between them. Germline V gives CDR1 SGHAT, CDR2 FQNNGV. This CDR3 is 13 amino acids long. The CDR3 DNA, read in part, is TGTGCCAGCAGCTTACTTACAGACTATGGC. Amino acid sequence: CASSLLTDYG. The whole CDR3 region reads CASSLLTDYGYTF.